Below, 23 T cell receptor beta chains from the same sample are listed, as sequenced in a study of blood T cells in healthy people across ages. Primers used in a second PCR of roughly 6 to 11 cycles were a sample-barcoded 5' primer and a J-beta primer mix. Via MiXCR, TCRdb re-called the 5' RACE reads, giving one row per CDR3 protein. The sample contains about 830,000 distinct CDR3 sequences, roughly 60% of which appear only once. Sequenced: blood. These receptors originate from a young man in good health.

This clonotype showed up many times. V and J are TRBV5-1 and TRBJ1-4, with 8 bases fitting TRBD1. The germline CDR1 and CDR2 sequences are SGHRS and YFSETQ. The trim removed 7 bases at V and 7 bases at J, leaving 9 bases unmatched. The CDR3 length is 14 residues. The CDR3 loop reads CASGPGGEGEKLFF. CDR3 in DNA: TGCGCCAGCGGTCCAGGGGGCGAGGGTGAAAAACTGTTTTTT.

Note on this clonotype: As the CDR3 is not closed by the conserved phenylalanine or tryptophan, this likely results from a read error. The chain has TRBV7-2 and TRBJ2-5; TRBD2 is a possible D gene (6 bases). The J call may not be correct, given that the DNA end is closer to TRBJ2-7. Looked up from germline, CDR1 is SGHTA and CDR2 is FQGNSA. The CDR3 has 15 residues. CDR3: CASSLDRERTYEQYL. CDR3 bases: TGTGCCAGCAGCTTAGATCGGGAGAGAACCTACGAGCAGTACTTG.

The chain has TRBV7-3 and TRBJ2-2; tentatively, D is TRBD1 (5 bases). Germline V gene data show CDR1 as SGHTA and CDR2 as FQGTGA. Trimming removed 5 bases at V and 1 base at J, with 17 bases between. The CDR3 loop spans 17 amino acids. The CDR3 nucleotides read TGTGCCAGCAGCGGCCAGACAGAGAGATTGAACACCGGGGAGCTGTTTTTT. Its protein is CASSGQTERLNTGELFF.

This clonotype was seen only a few times. The rearrangement links TRBV29-1 to TRBJ2-5; TRBD2 matches at 8 bases. The junction had 1 base not matched to a gene; V was cut back by 6 bases and J by 4 bases. The CDR3 sequence is 11 residues long. In germline, CDR1 is SQVTM, CDR2 ANQGSEA. The CDR3 nucleotides are TGCAGCGTACGGGGGGGAGAGACCCAGTACTTC. As protein: CSVRGGETQYF.

V usage is TRBV10-3 and J usage is TRBJ2-7; D may correspond to TRBD1 or TRBD2 (5 bases each). Looked up from germline, CDR1 is ENHRY and CDR2 is SYGVKD. The V end was cut by 6 bases, the J end by 6 bases, with 9 bases between. This CDR3 has 11 amino acids. The CDR3 reads CAIRSGTEQYF. DNA for the CDR3: TGTGCCATCAGATCGGGGACCGAGCAGTACTTC.

The chain combines TRBV7-9 with TRBJ1-5; maybe TRBD1 (5 bases). The V end was cut by 1 base, the J end by 1 base, with 8 bases between. The CDR3 spans 15 residues. Germline CDR1 is SEHNR and CDR2 is FQNEAQ (reference sequence). CDR3 sequence reads: CASSLGDGSNQPQHF. The CDR3 DNA sequence: TGTGCCAGCAGCTTAGGGGACGGGAGCAATCAGCCCCAGCATTTT. The full variable domain, completed using reference TRBV7-9 and TRBJ1-5, is DTGVSQNPRHKITKRGQNVTFRCDPISEHNRLYWYRQTLGQGPEFLTYFQNEAQLEKSRLLSDRFSAERPKGSFSTLEIQRTEQGDSAMYLCASSLGDGSNQPQHFGDGTRLSIL.

The chain couples TRBV7-9 to TRBJ1-1, with D tentatively TRBD1 (5 bases). The V end was cut by 5 bases, the J end by 6 bases, with 22 bases between. Germline CDR1 SEHNR, CDR2 FQNEAQ (reference sequence). CDR3 size: 16 residues. DNA of the CDR3: TGTGCCAGCAGCCCCCGCGGGCAACAGGAAAGCCCTGAAGCTTTCTTT. Translated, it gives CASSPRGQQESPEAFF.

The sample holds a few counts of this clonotype. The chain uses TRBV29-1 and TRBJ1-6, with D unclear. The CDR3 is 15 amino acids. The germline V and J ends were trimmed by 6 bases and 7 bases, with 19 bases remaining between them. The germline V gene encodes CDR1 SQVTM and CDR2 ANQGSEA. CDR3 amino acids: CSVKNLSGGNSPLHF. CDR3 DNA: TGCAGCGTCAAAAACCTCTCCGGTGGGAATTCACCCCTCCACTTT. The whole variable domain, filled in from reference TRBV29-1 and TRBJ1-6, reads SAVISQKPSRDICQRGTSLTIQCQVDSQVTMMFWYRQQPGQSLTLIATANQGSEATYESGFVIDKFPISRPNLTFSTLTVSNMSPEDSSIYLCSVKNLSGGNSPLHFGNGTRLTVT.

This clonotype was detected a few times. This sequence joins TRBV20-1 and TRBJ2-7; possibly TRBD1 or TRBD2 for D (6 bases each). The CDR3 runs 14 residues. With 1 base removed from V and 3 bases from J, the gap between germline ends came to 13 bases. Germline CDR1 DFQATT, CDR2 SNEGSKA (reference sequence). The chain's CDR3 is CSARGRGPLYEQYF. Written as DNA, the CDR3 is TGCAGTGCTAGAGGCCGGGGGCCCCTCTACGAGCAGTACTTC.

J is TRBJ1-2 and V is TRBV25-1; possible D gene TRBD1, 5 bases. The CDR3 contains 12 residues. Between the trimmed V and J ends, which lost 8 bases and 6 bases, there was a span of 13 bases. Germline V gene lookup returns CDR1 MGHDK and CDR2 SYGVNS. CDR3 sequence: CASRRGGDGYTF. The CDR3 DNA is TGTGCCAGCCGTCGGGGAGGGGATGGCTACACCTTC.

The chain recombines TRBV4-2 with TRBJ1-5, with D possibly being TRBD1 (6 bases). With 2 bases removed from V and 1 base from J, the gap between germline ends came to 9 bases. Germline loops: CDR1 LGHNA, CDR2 YNFKEQ. There are 15 residues in the CDR3. The CDR3 here is CASSQFGQSNQPQHF. The CDR3 DNA is TGTGCCAGCAGCCAATTCGGACAGAGCAATCAGCCCCAGCATTTT.

The V gene is TRBV15, the J gene TRBJ1-2, with a weak D call TRBD1 (6 bases). Trimming took off 3 bases at V and 6 bases at J, with 20 bases between the two ends. CDR3 length: 16 amino acids. The V gene's germline CDR1 is LNHNV and CDR2 YYDKDF (reference sequence). In DNA, the CDR3 is TGTGCCACCAGCAGCCCCGGAACGACAACAGGGAATGGCTACACCTTC. Translated: CATSSPGTTTGNGYTF.

Points on this clonotype: A much bigger clone sits one base away, suggesting this may be a read error. V and J are TRBV11-2 and TRBJ2-7; TRBD2 agrees at 8 bases. V was pared by 2 bases and J by 7 bases, with 16 bases of the junction left unmatched. Per germline, CDR1 SGHAT and CDR2 FQNNGV. The CDR3 has 17 amino acids. CDR3 sequence reads: CASSLRGAGGLYNEQYF. In DNA, the CDR3 is TGTGCCAGCAGCTTACGGGGGGCGGGGGGCCTTTACAATGAGCAGTACTTC.

This chain uses TRBV12-3 or TRBV12-4 with TRBJ1-1; tentatively, D is TRBD1 (5 bases). This CDR3 comprises 13 residues. Between the trimmed V and J ends, which lost 3 bases and 5 bases, there was a span of 10 bases. The CDR3 DNA follows: TGTGCCAGCAGTTTGGGGGGGGAGACTGAAGCTTTCTTT. It translates to CASSLGGETEAFF.

The chain has TRBV9 and TRBJ1-2; D uncertain. The V gene's germline CDR1 is SGDLS and CDR2 YYNGEE. The CDR3 sequence is 14 residues long. The V end was cut by 1 base, the J end by 4 bases, with 11 bases between. DNA for the CDR3: TGTGCCAGCAGCGTAAGCTCGGCGGGCTATGGCTACACCTTC. It is translated as CASSVSSAGYGYTF.

This chain connects TRBV5-1 to TRBJ2-3, with D perhaps TRBD2 (5 bases). Per germline, CDR1 SGHRS and CDR2 YFSETQ. The length of the CDR3 is 16 residues. V was cut by 2 bases and J by 1 base, with 14 bases left in between. The CDR3 bases are TGCGCCAGCAGCTTAGGCGCGGGTAAGGGCACAGATACGCAGTATTTT. Amino acids: CASSLGAGKGTDTQYF.

J is TRBJ2-5 and V is TRBV6-6, with 10 bases lining up with TRBD2. Germline-derived CDR1 and CDR2 are MNHNY and SVGAGI (reference sequence). This CDR3 spans 14 amino acids. V shed 5 bases and J 5 bases; nucleotides not matched to a gene: 5. The CDR3 protein is CASSPSGGWETQYF. The CDR3 DNA is TGTGCCAGCAGTCCTAGCGGGGGCTGGGAGACCCAGTACTTC.

The V and J genes are TRBV6-2 or TRBV6-3 and TRBJ2-1, with D maybe TRBD2 (5 bases). Trimming pared 5 bases from V and 4 bases from J, leaving 15 bases between. CDR1 is MNHEY, CDR2 SVGEGT, per germline. The CDR3 has 15 residues. In nucleotides, the CDR3 is TGTGCCAGCAGTCAAAGGACTGGGCTTTACAATGAGCAGTTCTTC. It is translated as CASSQRTGLYNEQFF.

The genes are TRBV28 and TRBJ2-1; tentatively, D is TRBD1 (7 bases). Trimming shortened V by 3 bases and J by 9 bases, and 24 bases separated the two germline ends. The germline gives CDR1 MDHEN, CDR2 SYDVKM. This CDR3 is 17 amino acids long. The DNA for the CDR3 is TGTGCCAGCAGTTTGTTTCACGGAGCAGGGGGGCTGGTTGAGCAGTTCTTC. Its translation is CASSLFHGAGGLVEQFF. Using reference TRBV28 and TRBJ2-1 for the parts outside the CDR3, the full variable domain is DVKVTQSSRYLVKRTGEKVFLECVQDMDHENMFWYRQDPGLGLRLIYFSYDVKMKEKGDIPEGYSVSREKKERFSLILESASTNQTSMYLCASSLFHGAGGLVEQFFGPGTRLTVL.

Note on this clonotype: An end of the junction does not agree with germline; a read error may underlie this. This sequence joins TRBV12-3 or TRBV12-4 and TRBJ1-1, with TRBD1 matching over 7 bases. This CDR3 comprises 14 residues. As DNA, the CDR3 is TGTGCCAGCAATTTAGGGACAGCGAACACTGAAGCTTTCTTT. Protein sequence: CASNLGTANTEAFF.

The J gene is TRBJ1-2, the V gene TRBV5-6, with 7 bases that match TRBD1. Germline V gives CDR1 SGHDT, CDR2 YYEEEE. This CDR3 comprises 15 residues. V trimming: 4 bases; J trimming: 8 bases; junction bases outside the gene matches: 14. The CDR3 bases are TGTGCCAGCAGCCCCGAGACAGGGAACCATGACGGCTACACCTTC. Its protein is CASSPETGNHDGYTF.

The chain carries TRBV12-3 or TRBV12-4 and TRBJ1-5; D uncertain. V shed 3 bases and J shed 5 bases, with 11 bases lying between them. This CDR3 has 14 residues. CDR3 loop: CASSLGRRDQPQHF. The CDR3, as DNA: TGTGCCAGCAGTTTGGGCCGGAGGGATCAGCCCCAGCATTTT.

In its sample, this clonotype was seen many times. The V call is TRBV4-1, the J call TRBJ2-4, with TRBD1 matching over 7 bases. CDR1 and CDR2 (germline): MGHRA, YSYEKL. Trimming took 4 bases from V and 8 from J; bases not matched to a gene: 11. This CDR3 contains 15 residues. The DNA of the CDR3 is TGCGCCAGCAGCCCGCGACAGGGTGTCGTTGACATTCAGTACTTC. This gives the protein CASSPRQGVVDIQYF.